This record covers a single T cell receptor (beta chain). V was clipped by 1 base and J by 6 bases; unmatched bases: 16. The CDR3 runs 19 residues. Per germline, CDR1 SGHAT and CDR2 FQNNGV. The data were obtained in a study of PD-1 blockade in classical Hodgkin lymphoma. Repertoires were generated with immunoSEQ multiplex PCR, while TCRdb's copy carries only in-frame clones and drops some. Of 23,000 or so clones listed, around 85% were seen once; the top ten hold about 14%. Specified time point: cycle 4 day 1 (C4D1), after more than 5 weeks of nivolumab. Patients all relapsed after autologous stem cell transplantation, and there was variation in brentuximab vedotin exposure.

Here the sequenced sample was peripheral blood mononuclear cells (PBMCs), taken before the fourth cycle of nivolumab. The receptor comes from a human donor with classical Hodgkin lymphoma. The J gene is TRBJ2-1, the V gene TRBV11-2; 9 bases are a match to TRBD2. The CDR3 protein is CASSLVGAGGLGIGNEQFF. As DNA, the CDR3 is TGTGCCAGCAGCTTAGTCGGGGCGGGAGGGCTAGGTATCGGCAATGAGCAGTTCTTC.